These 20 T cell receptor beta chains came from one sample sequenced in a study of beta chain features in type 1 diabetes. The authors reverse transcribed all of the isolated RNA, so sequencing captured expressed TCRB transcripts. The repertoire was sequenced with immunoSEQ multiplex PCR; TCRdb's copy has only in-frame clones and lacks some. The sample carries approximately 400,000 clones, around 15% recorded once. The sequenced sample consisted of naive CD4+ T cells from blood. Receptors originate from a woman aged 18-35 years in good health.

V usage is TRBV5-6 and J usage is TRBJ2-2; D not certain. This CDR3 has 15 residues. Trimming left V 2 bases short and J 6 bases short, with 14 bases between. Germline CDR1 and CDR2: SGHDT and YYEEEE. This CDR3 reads CASSFVLLGSGELFF. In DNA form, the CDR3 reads TGTGCCAGCAGCTTTGTGCTCCTAGGTTCCGGGGAGCTGTTTTTT.

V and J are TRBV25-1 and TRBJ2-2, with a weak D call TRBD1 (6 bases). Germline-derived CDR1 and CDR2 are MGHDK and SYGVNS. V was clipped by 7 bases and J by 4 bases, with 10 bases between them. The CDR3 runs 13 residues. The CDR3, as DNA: TGTGCCAGCACAAGGACAGCCACCGGGGAGCTGTTTTTT. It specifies CASTRTATGELFF.

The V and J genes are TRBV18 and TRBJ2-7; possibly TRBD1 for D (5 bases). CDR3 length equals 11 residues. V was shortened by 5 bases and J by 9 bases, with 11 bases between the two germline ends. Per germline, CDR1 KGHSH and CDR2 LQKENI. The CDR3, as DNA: TGTGCCAGCTCAAACAGGTATGGGCAGTACTTC. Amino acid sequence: CASSNRYGQYF.

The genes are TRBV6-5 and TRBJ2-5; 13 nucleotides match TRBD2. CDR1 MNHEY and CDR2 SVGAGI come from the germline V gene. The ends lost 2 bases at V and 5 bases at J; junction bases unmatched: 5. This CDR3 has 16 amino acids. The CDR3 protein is CASSYRGLAGMETQYF. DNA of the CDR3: TGTGCCAGCAGTTACCGGGGACTAGCGGGAATGGAGACCCAGTACTTC.

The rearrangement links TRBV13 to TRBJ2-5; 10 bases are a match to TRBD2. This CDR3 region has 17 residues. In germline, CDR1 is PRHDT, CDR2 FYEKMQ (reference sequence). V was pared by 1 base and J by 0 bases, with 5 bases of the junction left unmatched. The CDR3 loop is CASSLEGLADNQETQYF. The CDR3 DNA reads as TGTGCCAGCAGCTTAGAAGGACTAGCGGATAACCAAGAGACCCAGTACTTC.

The CDR3 DNA follows: TGTGCCAGCAGCCCTACGGGAGGGAAGGAGACCCAGTACTTC. This translates into CASSPTGGKETQYF. The genes are TRBV5-4 and TRBJ2-5; 8 bases line up with TRBD2. The CDR3 loop spans 14 amino acids. Losses at the gene ends were 4 bases for V and 5 bases for J; bases not matched to a gene: 7. The germline gives CDR1 SGHNT, CDR2 YYREEE (reference sequence).

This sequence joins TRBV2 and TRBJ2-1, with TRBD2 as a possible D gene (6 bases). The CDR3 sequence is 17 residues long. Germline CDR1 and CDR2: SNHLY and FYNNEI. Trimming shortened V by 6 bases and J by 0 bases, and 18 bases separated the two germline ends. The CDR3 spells CASRAGLAPRSYNEQFF. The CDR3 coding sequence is TGTGCCAGCAGAGCCGGGCTAGCGCCTCGCTCCTACAATGAGCAGTTCTTC.

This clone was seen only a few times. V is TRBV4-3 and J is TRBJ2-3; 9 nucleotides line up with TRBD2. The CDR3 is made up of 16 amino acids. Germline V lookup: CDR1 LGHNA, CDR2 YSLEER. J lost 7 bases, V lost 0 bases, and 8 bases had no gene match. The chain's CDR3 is CASSQDLAGAKNTQYF. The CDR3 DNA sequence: TGCGCCAGCAGCCAAGATTTAGCGGGAGCTAAGAATACGCAGTATTTT.

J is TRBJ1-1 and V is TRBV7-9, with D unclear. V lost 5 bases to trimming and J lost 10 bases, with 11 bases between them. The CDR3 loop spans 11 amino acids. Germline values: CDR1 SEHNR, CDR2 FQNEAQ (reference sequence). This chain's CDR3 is CASSLGRGAFF. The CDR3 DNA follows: TGTGCCAGCAGCCTTGGACGGGGAGCTTTCTTT.

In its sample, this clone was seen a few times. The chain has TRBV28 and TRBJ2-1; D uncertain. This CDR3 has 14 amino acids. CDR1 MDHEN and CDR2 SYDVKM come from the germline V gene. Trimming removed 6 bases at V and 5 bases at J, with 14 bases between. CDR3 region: CASRGGGPNNEQFF. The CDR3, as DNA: TGTGCCAGCAGGGGTGGTGGGCCGAACAATGAGCAGTTCTTC. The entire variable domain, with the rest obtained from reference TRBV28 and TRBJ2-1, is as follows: DVKVTQSSRYLVKRTGEKVFLECVQDMDHENMFWYRQDPGLGLRLIYFSYDVKMKEKGDIPEGYSVSREKKERFSLILESASTNQTSMYLCASRGGGPNNEQFFGPGTRLTVL.

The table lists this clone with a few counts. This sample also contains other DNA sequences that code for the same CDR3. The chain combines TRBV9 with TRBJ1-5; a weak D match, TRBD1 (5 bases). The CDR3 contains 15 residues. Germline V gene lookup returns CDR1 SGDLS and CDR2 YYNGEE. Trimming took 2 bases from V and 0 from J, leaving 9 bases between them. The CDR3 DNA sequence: TGTGCCAGCAGCGTTGGGGGGAATAGCAATCAGCCCCAGCATTTT. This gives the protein CASSVGGNSNQPQHF.

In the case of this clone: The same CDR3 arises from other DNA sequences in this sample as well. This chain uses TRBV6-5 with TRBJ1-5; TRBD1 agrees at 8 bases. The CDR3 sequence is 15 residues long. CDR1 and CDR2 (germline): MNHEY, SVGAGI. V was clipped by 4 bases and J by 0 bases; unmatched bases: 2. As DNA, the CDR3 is TGTGCCAGCAGTTCAGGGGGCTATAGCAATCAGCCCCAGCATTTT. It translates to CASSSGGYSNQPQHF.

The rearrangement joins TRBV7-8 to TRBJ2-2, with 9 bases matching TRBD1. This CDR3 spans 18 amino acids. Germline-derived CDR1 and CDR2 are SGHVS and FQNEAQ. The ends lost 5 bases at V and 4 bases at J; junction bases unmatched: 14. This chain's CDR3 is CASSPRTGAMRATGELFF. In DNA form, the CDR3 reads TGTGCCAGCAGCCCACGGACAGGGGCGATGAGAGCCACCGGGGAGCTGTTTTTT.

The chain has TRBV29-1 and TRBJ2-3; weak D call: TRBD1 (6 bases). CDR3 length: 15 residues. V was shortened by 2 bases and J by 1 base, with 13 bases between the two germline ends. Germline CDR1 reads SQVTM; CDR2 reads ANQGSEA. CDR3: CSVELAGAGTDTQYF. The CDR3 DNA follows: TGCAGCGTTGAATTGGCAGGGGCTGGCACAGATACGCAGTATTTT.

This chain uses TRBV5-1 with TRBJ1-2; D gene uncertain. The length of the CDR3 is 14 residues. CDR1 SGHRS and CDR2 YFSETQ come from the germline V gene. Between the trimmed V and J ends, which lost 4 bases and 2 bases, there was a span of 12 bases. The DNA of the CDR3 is TGCGCCAGCAGCCCCAGTGGAGGCAACTATGGCTACACCTTC. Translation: CASSPSGGNYGYTF.

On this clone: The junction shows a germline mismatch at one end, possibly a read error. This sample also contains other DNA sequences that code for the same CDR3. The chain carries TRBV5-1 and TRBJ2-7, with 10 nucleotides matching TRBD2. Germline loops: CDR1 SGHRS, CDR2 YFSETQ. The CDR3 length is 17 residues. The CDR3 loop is CASSSPRLAGNSYEQYF. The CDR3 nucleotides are TGCGCCAGCAGCTCACCACGACTAGCGGGCAACTCCTACGAGCAATACTTC.

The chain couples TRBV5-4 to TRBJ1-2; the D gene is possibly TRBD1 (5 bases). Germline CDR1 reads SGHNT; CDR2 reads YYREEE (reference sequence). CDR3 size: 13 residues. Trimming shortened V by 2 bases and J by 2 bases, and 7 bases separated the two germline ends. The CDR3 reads CASSFGGNYGYTF. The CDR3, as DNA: TGTGCCAGCAGCTTCGGGGGGAACTATGGCTACACCTTC.

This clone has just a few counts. CDR3 DNA sequence: TGTGCCAGCTCACCAAACCCAGCGGGAGGGCCATCTGGTACCGGGGAGCTGTTTTTT. Amino acids: CASSPNPAGGPSGTGELFF. J is TRBJ2-2 and V is TRBV18; TRBD2 agrees at 10 bases. The germline CDR1 and CDR2 sequences are KGHSH and LQKENI. This CDR3 spans 19 amino acids. V lost 2 bases and J lost 5; bases outside the gene matches: 14. Filled out from reference TRBV18 and TRBJ2-2, the complete variable domain reads NAGVMQNPRHLVRRRGQEARLRCSPMKGHSHVYWYRQLPEEGLKFMVYLQKENIIDESGMPKERFSAEFPKEGPSILRIQQVVRGDSAAYFCASSPNPAGGPSGTGELFFGEGSRLTVL.

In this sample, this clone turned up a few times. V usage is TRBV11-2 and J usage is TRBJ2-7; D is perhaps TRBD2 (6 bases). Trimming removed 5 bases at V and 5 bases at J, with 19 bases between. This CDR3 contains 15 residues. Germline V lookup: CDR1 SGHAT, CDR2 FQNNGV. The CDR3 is CASSTSIRAGDEQYF. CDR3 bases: TGTGCCAGCAGCACATCAATACGAGCGGGTGACGAGCAGTACTTC.

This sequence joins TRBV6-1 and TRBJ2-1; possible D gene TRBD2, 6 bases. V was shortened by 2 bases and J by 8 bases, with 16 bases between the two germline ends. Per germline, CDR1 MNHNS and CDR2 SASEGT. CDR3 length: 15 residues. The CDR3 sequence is CASSEWLASPHEQFF. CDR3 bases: TGTGCCAGCAGTGAATGGCTAGCGTCCCCCCATGAGCAGTTCTTC.